This is a list of T cell receptor beta chains from one sample in a study of patients and donors after allogeneic stem cell transplantation. Using its own MiXCR run on the RT-PCR reads, TCRdb lists one record per CDR3 protein. The sample lists about 410,000 distinct CDR3 sequences, approximately 16% occurring once. Input material: blood, either unsorted or a sorted T cell fraction (not recorded which). All receptors derive from a human donor who was either an allogeneic HSCT recipient or a stem cell or donor lymphocyte infusion donor (not recorded which). It is not recorded whose cells these are; they may come from a transplant donor. CDR3s include the opening cysteine and the closing phenylalanine or tryptophan. Fields, in order: clone size, V gene, J gene, D gene, CDR3 DNA, CDR3 protein. A D gene is named only where the DNA matches it firmly. Clone sizes are given selectively: once, few, many, or a class where the clone is expanded.

clone_size: many; v_call: TRBV12-3/TRBV12-4; j_call: TRBJ2-2; d_call: .; cdr3_nt: TGTGCCAGCAGTTTGCGTGACACCGGGGAGCTGTTTTTT; cdr3_aa: CASSLRDTGELFF
clone_size: .; v_call: TRBV5-1; j_call: TRBJ2-7; d_call: .; cdr3_nt: TGCGCCAGCAGTGGGTCCCTCGGAACCGTCTCCTACGAGCAGTACTTC; cdr3_aa: CASSGSLGTVSYEQYF
clone_size: few; v_call: TRBV18; j_call: TRBJ1-1; d_call: .; cdr3_nt: TGTGCCAGCTCACAGGGGGATCACACTGAAGCTTTCTTT; cdr3_aa: CASSQGDHTEAFF
clone_size: few; v_call: TRBV12-3/TRBV12-4; j_call: TRBJ2-7; d_call: .; cdr3_nt: TGTGCCAGCAGTTTACTGGACGGATCCTACGAGCAGTACTTC; cdr3_aa: CASSLLDGSYEQYF
clone_size: .; v_call: TRBV6-1; j_call: TRBJ1-1; d_call: .; cdr3_nt: TGTGCCAGCAGTGCGAAGGGGAGAGCTTTCTTT; cdr3_aa: CASSAKGRAFF
clone_size: .; v_call: TRBV12-3/TRBV12-4; j_call: TRBJ1-3; d_call: TRBD1; cdr3_nt: TGTGCCAGCAGTGACAGGGGGCGAGTTTCTGGAAACACCATATATTTT; cdr3_aa: CASSDRGRVSGNTIYF
clone_size: few; v_call: TRBV5-6; j_call: TRBJ1-6; d_call: .; cdr3_nt: TGTGCCACCGCCGTCTCCTATAATTCACCCCTCCACTTT; cdr3_aa: CATAVSYNSPLHF
clone_size: few; v_call: TRBV7-2; j_call: TRBJ2-3; d_call: TRBD2; cdr3_nt: TGTGCCAGCAGCTTAGTAGTTGGACTAGAGGAGTATTTT; cdr3_aa: CASSLVVGLEEYF
clone_size: few; v_call: TRBV4-1; j_call: TRBJ2-7; d_call: .; cdr3_nt: TGCGCCAGCAGCCAAGTTGCGGACGGAGCCTACGAGCAGTACTTC; cdr3_aa: CASSQVADGAYEQYF
clone_size: few; v_call: TRBV20-1; j_call: TRBJ2-7; d_call: TRBD2; cdr3_nt: TGCAGTGCTAGGGACGGGGGGTACTACGAGCAGTACTTC; cdr3_aa: CSARDGGYYEQYF
clone_size: .; v_call: TRBV24-1; j_call: TRBJ2-5; d_call: TRBD1; cdr3_nt: TGTGCCACCTGGACAGGGACGGTGGCCCAGTACTTC; cdr3_aa: CATWTGTVAQYF
clone_size: few; v_call: TRBV7-2; j_call: TRBJ2-7; d_call: .; cdr3_nt: TGTGCCAGCAGCCGGGACCTTTACGAGCAGTACTTC; cdr3_aa: CASSRDLYEQYF
clone_size: many; v_call: TRBV3-1; j_call: TRBJ1-4; d_call: .; cdr3_nt: TGTGCCAGCAGCCTTCAACGTCGAGGGGAAAAACTGTTTTTT; cdr3_aa: CASSLQRRGEKLFF
clone_size: .; v_call: TRBV4-1; j_call: TRBJ2-7; d_call: .; cdr3_nt: TGCGCCAGCAGCCACAGGGACATGGGGGTCAACGAGCAGTACTTC; cdr3_aa: CASSHRDMGVNEQYF
clone_size: few; v_call: TRBV5-1; j_call: TRBJ1-1; d_call: .; cdr3_nt: TGCGCCAGCAGCAGGTGGAGGATGAACACTGAAGCTTTCTTT; cdr3_aa: CASSRWRMNTEAFF
clone_size: few; v_call: TRBV6-2/TRBV6-3; j_call: TRBJ1-2; d_call: .; cdr3_nt: TGTGCCAGCAGCCTCCCTTCACGGGGCATCTATGGCTACACCTTC; cdr3_aa: CASSLPSRGIYGYTF
clone_size: few; v_call: TRBV6-1; j_call: TRBJ1-1; d_call: .; cdr3_nt: TGTGCCAGTCGACGGACCATGAACACTGAAGCTTTCTTT; cdr3_aa: CASRRTMNTEAFF
clone_size: .; v_call: TRBV7-7; j_call: TRBJ2-1; d_call: TRBD2; cdr3_nt: TGTGCCAGCAGCGTGGGACTAGCGGGAGGGATCAATGAGCAGTTCTTC; cdr3_aa: CASSVGLAGGINEQFF
clone_size: .; v_call: TRBV23-1; j_call: TRBJ1-5; d_call: .; cdr3_nt: TGCGCCAGCAGTCAACGGTTCAGAGGTGATCAGCCCCAGCATTTT; cdr3_aa: CASSQRFRGDQPQHF
clone_size: many; v_call: TRBV3-1; j_call: TRBJ2-3; d_call: TRBD2; cdr3_nt: TGTGCCAGCAGCCCAAAAGGTGCGGGACTAGCGGATAGCACAGATACGCAGTATTTT; cdr3_aa: CASSPKGAGLADSTDTQYF
clone_size: .; v_call: TRBV25-1; j_call: TRBJ2-2; d_call: .; cdr3_nt: TGTGCCAGCAGTGACCGGGGGACTTCGAACACCGGGGAGCTGTTTTTT; cdr3_aa: CASSDRGTSNTGELFF
clone_size: few; v_call: TRBV5-1; j_call: TRBJ2-2; d_call: TRBD1; cdr3_nt: TGCGCCAGCAGCGACCCGGGACAGGCGAACACCGGGGAGCTGTTTTTT; cdr3_aa: CASSDPGQANTGELFF